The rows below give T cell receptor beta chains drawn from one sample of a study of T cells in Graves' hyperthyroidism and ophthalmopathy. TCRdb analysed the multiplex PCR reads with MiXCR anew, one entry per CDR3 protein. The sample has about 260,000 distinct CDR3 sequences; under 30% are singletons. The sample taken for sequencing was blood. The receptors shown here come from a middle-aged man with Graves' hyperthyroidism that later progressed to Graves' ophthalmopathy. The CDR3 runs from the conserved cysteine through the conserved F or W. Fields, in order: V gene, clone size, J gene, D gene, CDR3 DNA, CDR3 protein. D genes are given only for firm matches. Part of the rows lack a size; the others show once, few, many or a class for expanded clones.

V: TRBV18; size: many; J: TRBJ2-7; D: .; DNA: TGTGCCAGCTCACAATTGGACGGAGTCTACGAGCAGTACTTC; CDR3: CASSQLDGVYEQYF
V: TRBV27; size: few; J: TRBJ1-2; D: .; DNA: TGTGCCAGCAGTTTAAAATACGACAGACTATATGGCTACACCTTC; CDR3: CASSLKYDRLYGYTF
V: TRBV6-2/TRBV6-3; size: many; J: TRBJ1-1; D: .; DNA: TGTGCCAGCAGTTACCCCGCGGGGGGGAACACTGAAGCTTTCTTT; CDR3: CASSYPAGGNTEAFF
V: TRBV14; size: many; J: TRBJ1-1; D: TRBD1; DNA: TGTGCCAGCAGCCCCCCCGGGACAGGGCGGACTGAAGCTTTCTTT; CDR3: CASSPPGTGRTEAFF
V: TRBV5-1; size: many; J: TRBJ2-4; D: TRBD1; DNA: TGCGCCAGCAGCCCGACCGGACAGGGAGAGGGCATTCAGTACTTC; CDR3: CASSPTGQGEGIQYF
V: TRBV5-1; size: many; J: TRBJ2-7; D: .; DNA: TGCGCCAGCAGCTCCGACGGGGGCTCCTACGAGCAGTACTTC; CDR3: CASSSDGGSYEQYF
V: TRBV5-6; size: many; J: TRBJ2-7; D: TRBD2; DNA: TGTGCCAGCAGCGCCCTACTAGCGGCAAAGCCCCGAGGGGAGCAGTACTTC; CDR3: CASSALLAAKPRGEQYF
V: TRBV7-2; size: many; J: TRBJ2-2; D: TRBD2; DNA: TGTGCCAGCAGCTTACGGTTAGCGGGAGGGAGTAACACCGGGGGGCTGTTTTTT; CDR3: CASSLRLAGGSNTGGLFF
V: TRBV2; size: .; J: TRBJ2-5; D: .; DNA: TGTGCCAGCAGTGAAGATTCCAGACGCGGGACCCAGTACTTC; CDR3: CASSEDSRRGTQYF
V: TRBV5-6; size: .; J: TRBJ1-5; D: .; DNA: TGTGCCAGCAGCTTGTTAAGTGCGGGGCCCCAGCATTTT; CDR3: CASSLLSAGPQHF
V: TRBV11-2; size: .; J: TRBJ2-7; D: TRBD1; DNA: TGTGCCAGCACCAGATCCGGGACAGGGGGCAGCGAGCAGTACTTC; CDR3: CASTRSGTGGSEQYF
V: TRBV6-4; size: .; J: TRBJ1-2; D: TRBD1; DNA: TGTGCCAGCAAACAGGGGGCAGGTGGCTACACCTTC; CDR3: CASKQGAGGYTF
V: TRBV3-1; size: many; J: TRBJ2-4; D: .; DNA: TGTGCCAGCAGCCAAGAAGGGGTTGGGGTCAAAAACATTCAGTACTTC; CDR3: CASSQEGVGVKNIQYF
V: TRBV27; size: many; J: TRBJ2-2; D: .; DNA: TGTGCCAGCAGTTTAGGCCCCTACACCGGGGAGCTGTTTTTT; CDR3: CASSLGPYTGELFF
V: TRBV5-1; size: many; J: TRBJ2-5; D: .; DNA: TGCGCCAGCAGCTTCTCACCTACGACGGGGGTACAAGAGACCCAGTACTTC; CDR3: CASSFSPTTGVQETQYF
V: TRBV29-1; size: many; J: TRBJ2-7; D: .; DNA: TGCAGCGTTGGGTTCTCGGGGTCCGTCTACGAGCAGTACTTC; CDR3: CSVGFSGSVYEQYF
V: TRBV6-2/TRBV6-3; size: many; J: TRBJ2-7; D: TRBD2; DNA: TGTGCCAGCAGTACCCTCTCTGGTAGCGGGGGTTACGAGCAGTACTTC; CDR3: CASSTLSGSGGYEQYF
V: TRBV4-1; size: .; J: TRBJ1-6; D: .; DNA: TGCGCCAGCAGCCAACCCCGATTCTCCTATAATTCACCCCTCCACTTT; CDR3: CASSQPRFSYNSPLHF
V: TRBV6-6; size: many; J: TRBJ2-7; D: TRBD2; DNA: TGTGCCAGCAGCCAGGCCCCAACTAGCGGGAGGGCCGACTACGAGCAGTACTTC; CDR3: CASSQAPTSGRADYEQYF
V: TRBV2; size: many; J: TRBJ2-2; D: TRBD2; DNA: TGTGCCAGCAGTCGTACTAGCGGGAGTTTCAACACCGGGGAGCTGTTTTTT; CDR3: CASSRTSGSFNTGELFF
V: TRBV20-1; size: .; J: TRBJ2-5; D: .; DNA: TGCAGTGCTAGTTACGGCGGGTACCAAGAGACCCAGTACTTC; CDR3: CSASYGGYQETQYF
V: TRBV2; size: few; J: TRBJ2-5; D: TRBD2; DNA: TGTGCCAGCAGTGAATTCTGGACTAGCGGGGAGACCCAGTACTTC; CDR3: CASSEFWTSGETQYF
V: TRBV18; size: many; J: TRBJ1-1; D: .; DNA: TGTGCCAGCGCAGTACTAGTGGAGACTGAAGCTTTCTTT; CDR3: CASAVLVETEAFF
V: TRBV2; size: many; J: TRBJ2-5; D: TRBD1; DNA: TGTGCCACAATGGACAGGGGCGAGACCCAGTACTTC; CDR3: CATMDRGETQYF